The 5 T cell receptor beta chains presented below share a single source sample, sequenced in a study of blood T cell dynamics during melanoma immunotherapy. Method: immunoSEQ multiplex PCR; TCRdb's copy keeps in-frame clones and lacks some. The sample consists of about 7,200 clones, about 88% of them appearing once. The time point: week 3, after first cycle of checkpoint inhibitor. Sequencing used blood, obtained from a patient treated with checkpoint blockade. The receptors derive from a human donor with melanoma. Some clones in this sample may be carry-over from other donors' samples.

For the CDR3, the DNA is TGTGCCAGCAGCGTCCGGGACAGGGGGAACACTGAAGCTTTCTTT. It codes for CASSVRDRGNTEAFF. This chain joins TRBV5-4 and TRBJ1-1; 10 positions match TRBD1. This CDR3 comprises 15 residues. The germline V gene encodes CDR1 SGHNT and CDR2 YYREEE (reference sequence). J was trimmed by 1 base and V by 4 bases; bases with no gene match: 4.

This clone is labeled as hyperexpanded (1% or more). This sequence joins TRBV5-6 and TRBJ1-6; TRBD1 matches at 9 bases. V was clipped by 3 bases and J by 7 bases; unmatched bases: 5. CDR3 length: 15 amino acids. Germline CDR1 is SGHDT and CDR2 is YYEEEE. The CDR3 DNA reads TGTGCCAGCAGCTGGGACAGGGCTTTGAATTCACCCCTCCACTTT. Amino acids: CASSWDRALNSPLHF.

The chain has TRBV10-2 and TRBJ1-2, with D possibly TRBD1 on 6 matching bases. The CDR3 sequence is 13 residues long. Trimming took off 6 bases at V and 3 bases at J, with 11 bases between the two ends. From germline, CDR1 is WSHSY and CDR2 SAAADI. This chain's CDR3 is CASRDPGDYGYTF. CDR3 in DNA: TGCGCCAGCAGGGACCCAGGGGACTATGGCTACACCTTC.

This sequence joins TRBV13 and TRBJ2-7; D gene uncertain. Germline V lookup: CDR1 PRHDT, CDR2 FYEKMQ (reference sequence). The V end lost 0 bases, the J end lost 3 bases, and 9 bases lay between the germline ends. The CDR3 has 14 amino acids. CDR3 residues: CASSLGSRHYEQYF. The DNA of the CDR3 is TGTGCCAGCAGCTTAGGCTCGCGCCACTACGAGCAGTACTTC.

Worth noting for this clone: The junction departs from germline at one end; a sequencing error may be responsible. This CDR3 is CATSRGPSGEWDF. Written as DNA, the CDR3 is TGTGCCACCAGCAGAGGTCCCTCAGGAGAGTGGGACTTC. This sequence joins TRBV15 and TRBJ2-7; no reliable D call. This CDR3 has 13 amino acids. Germline lookup yields CDR1 LNHNV and CDR2 YYDKDF (reference sequence).